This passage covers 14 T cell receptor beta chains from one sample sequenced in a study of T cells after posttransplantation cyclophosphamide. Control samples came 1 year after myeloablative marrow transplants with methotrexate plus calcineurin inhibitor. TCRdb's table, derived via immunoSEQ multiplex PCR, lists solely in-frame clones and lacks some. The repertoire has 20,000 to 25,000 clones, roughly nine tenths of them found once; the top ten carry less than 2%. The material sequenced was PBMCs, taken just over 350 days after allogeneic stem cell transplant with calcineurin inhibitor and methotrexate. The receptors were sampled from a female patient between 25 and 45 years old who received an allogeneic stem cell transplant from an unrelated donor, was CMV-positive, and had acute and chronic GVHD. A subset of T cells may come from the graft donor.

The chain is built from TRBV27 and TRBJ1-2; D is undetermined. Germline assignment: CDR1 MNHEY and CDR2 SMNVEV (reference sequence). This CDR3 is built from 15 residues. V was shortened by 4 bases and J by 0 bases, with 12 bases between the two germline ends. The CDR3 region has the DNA TGTGCCAGCAGTTATGGAGGCAGAGCTAACTATGGCTACACCTTC. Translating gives CASSYGGRANYGYTF.

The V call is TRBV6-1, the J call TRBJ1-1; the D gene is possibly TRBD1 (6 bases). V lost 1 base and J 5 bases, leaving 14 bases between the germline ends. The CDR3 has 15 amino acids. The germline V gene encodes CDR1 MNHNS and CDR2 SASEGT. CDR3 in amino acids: CASSEVLGARTEAFF. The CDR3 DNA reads TGTGCCAGCAGTGAAGTCTTGGGGGCGCGGACTGAAGCTTTCTTT.

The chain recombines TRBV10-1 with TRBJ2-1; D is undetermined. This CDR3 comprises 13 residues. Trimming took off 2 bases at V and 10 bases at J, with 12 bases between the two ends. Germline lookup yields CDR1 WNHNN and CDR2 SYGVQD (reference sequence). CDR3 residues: CASSEGPLREQFF. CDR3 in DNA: TGCGCCAGCAGTGAGGGGCCACTCCGGGAGCAGTTCTTC.

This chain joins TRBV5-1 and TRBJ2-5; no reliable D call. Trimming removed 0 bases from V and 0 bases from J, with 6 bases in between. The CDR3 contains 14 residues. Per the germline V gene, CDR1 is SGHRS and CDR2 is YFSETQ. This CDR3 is CASSLVRYQETQYF. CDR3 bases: TGCGCCAGCAGCTTGGTTCGGTACCAAGAGACCCAGTACTTC. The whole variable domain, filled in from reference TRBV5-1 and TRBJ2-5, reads KAGVTQTPRYLIKTRGQQVTLSCSPISGHRSVSWYQQTPGQGLQFLFEYFSETQRNKGNFPGRFSGRQFSNSRSEMNVSTLELGDSALYLCASSLVRYQETQYFGPGTRLLVL.

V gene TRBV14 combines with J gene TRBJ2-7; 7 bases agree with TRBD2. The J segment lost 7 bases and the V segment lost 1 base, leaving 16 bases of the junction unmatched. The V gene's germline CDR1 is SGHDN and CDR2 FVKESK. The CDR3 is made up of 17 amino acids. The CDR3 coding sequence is TGTGCCAGCAGCCAAGTAAAGGGGAGCGGGATCTACGAAGAGCAGTACGTC. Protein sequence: CASSQVKGSGIYEEQYV.

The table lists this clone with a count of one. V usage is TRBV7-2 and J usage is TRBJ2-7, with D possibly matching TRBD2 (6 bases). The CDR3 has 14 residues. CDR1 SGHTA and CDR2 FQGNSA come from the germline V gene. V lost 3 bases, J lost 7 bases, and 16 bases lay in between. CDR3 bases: TGTGCCAGCAGCTTGGGCGGGACGGCTAATGAGCAGTACGTC. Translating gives CASSLGGTANEQYV.

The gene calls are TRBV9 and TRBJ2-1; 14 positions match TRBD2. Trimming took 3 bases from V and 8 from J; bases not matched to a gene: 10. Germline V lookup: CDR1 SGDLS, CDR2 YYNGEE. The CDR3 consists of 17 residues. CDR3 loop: CASSEGPLTSGRDEQFF. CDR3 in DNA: TGTGCCAGCAGCGAGGGGCCTTTGACTAGCGGGAGGGATGAGCAGTTCTTC.

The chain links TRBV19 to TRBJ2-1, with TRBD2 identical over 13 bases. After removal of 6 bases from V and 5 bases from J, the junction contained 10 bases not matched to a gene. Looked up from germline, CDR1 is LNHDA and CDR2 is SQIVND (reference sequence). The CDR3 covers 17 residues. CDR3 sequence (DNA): TGTGCCAGTAGACCAACTAGCGGGAGGGCCCACGACAATGAGCAGTTCTTC. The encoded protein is CASRPTSGRAHDNEQFF.

Here the CDR3 DNA reads TGTGCCAGCAGCTTAGAGGGAGGGGCTGGAAACACCATATATTTT. It encodes CASSLEGGAGNTIYF. This sequence joins TRBV7-6 and TRBJ1-3, with D perhaps matching TRBD1 (5 bases). Germline V gene sequence: CDR1 SGHVS, CDR2 FNYEAQ. Between the trimmed V and J ends, which lost 1 base and 2 bases, there was a span of 9 bases. The CDR3 consists of 15 residues.

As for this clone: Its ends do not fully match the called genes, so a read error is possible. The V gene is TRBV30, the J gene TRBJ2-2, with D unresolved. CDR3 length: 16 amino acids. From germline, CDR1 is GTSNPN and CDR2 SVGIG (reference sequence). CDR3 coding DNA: TGTGCCTGGGGTGTATCCTACCCCCCGAACACCGGGGAGCTGTTTTTT. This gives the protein CAWGVSYPPNTGELFF.

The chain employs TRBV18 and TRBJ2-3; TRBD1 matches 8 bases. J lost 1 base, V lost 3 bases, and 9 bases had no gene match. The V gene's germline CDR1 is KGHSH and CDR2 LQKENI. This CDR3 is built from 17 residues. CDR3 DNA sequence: TGTGCCAGCTCACCGAGGCCAGGGGGCGCGGGCACAGATACGCAGTATTTT. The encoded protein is CASSPRPGGAGTDTQYF.

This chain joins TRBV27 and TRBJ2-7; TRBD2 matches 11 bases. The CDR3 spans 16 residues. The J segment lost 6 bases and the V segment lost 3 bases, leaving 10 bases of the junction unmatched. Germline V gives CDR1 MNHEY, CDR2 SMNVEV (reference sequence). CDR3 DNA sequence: TGTGCCAGCAGTTTTCTTAGCGGGAGGGCCCCTCGCGAGCAGTACGTC. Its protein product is CASSFLSGRAPREQYV.

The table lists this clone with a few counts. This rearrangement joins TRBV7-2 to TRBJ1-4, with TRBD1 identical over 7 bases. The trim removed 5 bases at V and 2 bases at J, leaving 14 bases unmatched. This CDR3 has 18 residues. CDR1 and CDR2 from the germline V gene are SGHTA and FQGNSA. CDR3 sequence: CASSPYQGRGFTNEKLFF. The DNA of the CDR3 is TGTGCCAGCAGCCCCTACCAGGGCAGGGGGTTCACTAATGAAAAACTGTTTTTT.

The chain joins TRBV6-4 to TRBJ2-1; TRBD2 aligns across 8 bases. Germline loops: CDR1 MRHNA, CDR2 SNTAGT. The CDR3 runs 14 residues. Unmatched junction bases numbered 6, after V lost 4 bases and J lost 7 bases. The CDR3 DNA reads TGTGCCAGCAGTGTTAGCGGGATAGTGAATGAGCAGTTCTTC. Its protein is CASSVSGIVNEQFF.